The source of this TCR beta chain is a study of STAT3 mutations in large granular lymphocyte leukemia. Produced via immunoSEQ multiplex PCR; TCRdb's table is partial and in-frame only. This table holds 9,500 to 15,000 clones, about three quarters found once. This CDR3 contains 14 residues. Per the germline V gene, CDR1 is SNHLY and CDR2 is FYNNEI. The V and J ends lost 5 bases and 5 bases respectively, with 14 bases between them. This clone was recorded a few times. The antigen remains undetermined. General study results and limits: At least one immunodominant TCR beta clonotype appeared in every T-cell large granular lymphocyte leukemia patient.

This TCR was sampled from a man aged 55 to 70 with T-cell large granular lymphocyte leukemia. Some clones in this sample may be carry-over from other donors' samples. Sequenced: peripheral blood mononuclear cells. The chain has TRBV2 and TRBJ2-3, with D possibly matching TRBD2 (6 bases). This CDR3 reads CASSWRDQGDTQYF. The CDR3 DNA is TGTGCCAGCAGTTGGCGGGACCAGGGAGATACGCAGTATTTT. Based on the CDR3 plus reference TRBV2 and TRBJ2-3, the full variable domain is EPEVTQTPSHQVTQMGQEVILRCVPISNHLYFYWYRQILGQKVEFLVSFYNNEISEKSEIFDDQFSVERPDGSNFTLKIRSTKLEDSAMYFCASSWRDQGDTQYFGPGTRLTVL.